The rows below give T cell receptor beta chains drawn from one sample of a study of CXCR3-negative and CXCR3-positive naive CD8 T cells. TCRdb reprocessed the 5' RACE reads and reports one entry per CDR3 protein, with no DNA. The sample's table shows some 6,700 distinct CDR3 sequences. Material: naive CXCR3- CD8+ T cells from blood. These receptors were taken from a human donor in good health. Some clones in this sample may be carry-over from other donors' samples. Each CDR3 is given with its conserved first and last residue. Expanded clones get a size class; other rows say once, few or many, or leave the size out.

TRBV2,.,TRBJ1-1,CASNLPEVTEAFF
TRBV29-1,medium-sized,TRBJ2-7,CSVETGNRYEQYF
TRBV5-4,medium-sized,TRBJ2-1,CASSRKELHNEQFF
TRBV28,.,TRBJ2-5,CASREDRERETQYF
TRBV20-1,medium-sized,TRBJ2-7,CSASFGSYEQYF
TRBV29-1,.,TRBJ1-2,CSATGGDDNYGYTF
TRBV29-1,.,TRBJ2-3,CSAQTRADTQYF
TRBV27,medium-sized,TRBJ2-1,CASSLAAHNEQFF
TRBV29-1,medium-sized,TRBJ2-2,CSVAPGGGELFF
TRBV6-1,.,TRBJ2-7,CASSETYEQYF
TRBV12-3/TRBV12-4,medium-sized,TRBJ1-2,CASRSSRFSLVNYGYTF
TRBV29-1,medium-sized,TRBJ2-5,CSVEYEGAYETQYF
TRBV29-1,medium-sized,TRBJ2-1,CSVRLAGYNEQFF
TRBV27,medium-sized,TRBJ1-1,CASSFLGGLMNTEAFF
TRBV6-2/TRBV6-3,medium-sized,TRBJ2-7,CASSYSRDPLAYEQYF
TRBV7-2,medium-sized,TRBJ2-1,CASSKLAGGDNEQFF
TRBV6-5,.,TRBJ2-5,CASSSDQETQYF
TRBV29-1,.,TRBJ2-7,CSASPGTGSTEQYF
TRBV6-2/TRBV6-3,medium-sized,TRBJ2-4,CASSYSLSSGSWGKNIQYF
TRBV10-3,medium-sized,TRBJ2-5,CAISESWTSGRKTQYF
TRBV6-2/TRBV6-3,medium-sized,TRBJ2-1,CASSPTWGYNEQFF
TRBV18,medium-sized,TRBJ2-7,CASSPREGVLPYEQYF
TRBV29-1,.,TRBJ2-1,CSVATGSSYNEQFF
TRBV11-2,.,TRBJ2-7,CASSLTSGATYEQYF
TRBV28,medium-sized,TRBJ2-2,CASSYTGELFF
TRBV7-9,medium-sized,TRBJ1-4,CASSPSGGEKLFF
TRBV9,medium-sized,TRBJ2-1,CASSVGLARSYNEQFF
TRBV27,medium-sized,TRBJ1-1,CASTKQGRTEAFF
TRBV12-3/TRBV12-4,large,TRBJ2-7,CASSVGTFKYF
TRBV6-2/TRBV6-3,medium-sized,TRBJ2-1,CASSYKREGPSPYNEQFF
TRBV29-1,.,TRBJ2-7,CSVGLGGEANEQYF
TRBV12-3/TRBV12-4,medium-sized,TRBJ2-7,CASSPRLDTYEQYF